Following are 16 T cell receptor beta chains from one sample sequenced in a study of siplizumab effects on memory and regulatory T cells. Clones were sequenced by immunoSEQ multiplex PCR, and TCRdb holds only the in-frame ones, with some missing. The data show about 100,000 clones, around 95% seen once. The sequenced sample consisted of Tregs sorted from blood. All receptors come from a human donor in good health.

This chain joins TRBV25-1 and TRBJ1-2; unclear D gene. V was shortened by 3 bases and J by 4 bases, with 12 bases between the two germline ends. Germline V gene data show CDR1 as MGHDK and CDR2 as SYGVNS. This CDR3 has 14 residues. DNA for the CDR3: TGTGCCAGCAGTGATTATGGAGACCGCTATGGCTACACCTTC. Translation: CASSDYGDRYGYTF.

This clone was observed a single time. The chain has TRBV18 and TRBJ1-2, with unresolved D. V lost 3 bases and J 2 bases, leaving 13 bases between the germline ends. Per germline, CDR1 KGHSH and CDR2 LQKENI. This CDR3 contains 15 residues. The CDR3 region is CASSPTALQNYGYTF. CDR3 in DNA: TGTGCCAGCTCACCCACGGCCCTCCAAAACTATGGCTACACCTTC.

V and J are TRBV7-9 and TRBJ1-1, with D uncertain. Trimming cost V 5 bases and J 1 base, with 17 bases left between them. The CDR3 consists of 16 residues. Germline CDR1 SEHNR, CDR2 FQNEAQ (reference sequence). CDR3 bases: TGTGCCAGCAGCCGCCCGATGACGGTGGCGAACACTGAAGCTTTCTTT. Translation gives CASSRPMTVANTEAFF. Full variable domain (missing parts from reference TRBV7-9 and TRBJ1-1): DTGVSQNPRHKITKRGQNVTFRCDPISEHNRLYWYRQTLGQGPEFLTYFQNEAQLEKSRLLSDRFSAERPKGSFSTLEIQRTEQGDSAMYLCASSRPMTVANTEAFFGQGTRLTVV.

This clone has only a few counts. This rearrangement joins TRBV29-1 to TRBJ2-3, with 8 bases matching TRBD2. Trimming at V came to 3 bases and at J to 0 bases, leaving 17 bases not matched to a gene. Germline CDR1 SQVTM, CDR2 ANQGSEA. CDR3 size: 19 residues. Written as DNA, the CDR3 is TGCAGCGTTGATGATACAAGAGCGGGGGTATACCGAAGCACAGATACGCAGTATTTT. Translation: CSVDDTRAGVYRSTDTQYF.

The CDR3 region is CSVGPGAGQPQHF. The CDR3 bases are TGCAGCGTTGGACCAGGGGCCGGGCAGCCCCAGCATTTT. The chain combines TRBV29-1 with TRBJ1-5; a weak D match, TRBD1 (6 bases). The CDR3 is 13 residues long. With 4 bases removed from V and 7 bases from J, the gap between germline ends came to 14 bases. Germline CDR1 reads SQVTM; CDR2 reads ANQGSEA. The full variable domain, with the rest looked up from reference TRBV29-1 and TRBJ1-5, is SAVISQKPSRDICQRGTSLTIQCQVDSQVTMMFWYRQQPGQSLTLIATANQGSEATYESGFVIDKFPISRPNLTFSTLTVSNMSPEDSSIYLCSVGPGAGQPQHFGDGTRLSIL.

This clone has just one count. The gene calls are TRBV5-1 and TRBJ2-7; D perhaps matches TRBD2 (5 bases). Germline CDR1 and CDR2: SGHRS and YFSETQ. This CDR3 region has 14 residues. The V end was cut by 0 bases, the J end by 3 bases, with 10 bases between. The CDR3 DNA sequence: TGCGCCAGCAGCTTGGTAGGCCGGGACTACGAGCAGTACTTC. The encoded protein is CASSLVGRDYEQYF.

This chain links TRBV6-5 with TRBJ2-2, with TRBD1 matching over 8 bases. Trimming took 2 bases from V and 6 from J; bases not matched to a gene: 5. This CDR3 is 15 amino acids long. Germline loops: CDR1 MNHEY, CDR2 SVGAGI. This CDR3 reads CASSYGRGHSGELFF. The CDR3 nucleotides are TGTGCCAGCAGTTACGGCAGGGGGCATTCCGGGGAGCTGTTTTTT.

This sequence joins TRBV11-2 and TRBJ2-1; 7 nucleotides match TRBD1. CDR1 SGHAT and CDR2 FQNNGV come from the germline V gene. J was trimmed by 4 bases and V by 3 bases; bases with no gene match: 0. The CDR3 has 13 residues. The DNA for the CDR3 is TGTGCCAGCAGCTTGGGACAGTACAATGAGCAGTTCTTC. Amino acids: CASSLGQYNEQFF.

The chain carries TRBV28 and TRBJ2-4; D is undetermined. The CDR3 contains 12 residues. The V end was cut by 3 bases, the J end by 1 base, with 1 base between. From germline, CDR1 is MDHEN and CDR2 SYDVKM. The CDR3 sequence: CASSLAKNIQYF. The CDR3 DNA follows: TGTGCCAGCAGTTTGGCCAAAAACATTCAGTACTTC.

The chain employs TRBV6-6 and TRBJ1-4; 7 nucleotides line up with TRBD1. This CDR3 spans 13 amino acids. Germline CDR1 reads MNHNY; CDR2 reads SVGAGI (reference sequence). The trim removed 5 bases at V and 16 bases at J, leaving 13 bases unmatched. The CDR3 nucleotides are TGTGCCAGCAGTATTACGGGGGGACAGCCCAAGTTTTTT. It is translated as CASSITGGQPKFF.

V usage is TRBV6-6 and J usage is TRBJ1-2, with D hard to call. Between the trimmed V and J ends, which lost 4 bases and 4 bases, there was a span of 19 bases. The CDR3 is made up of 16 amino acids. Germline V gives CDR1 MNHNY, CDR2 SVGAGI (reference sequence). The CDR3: CASSSASVRRLYGYTF. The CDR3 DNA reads TGTGCCAGCAGTTCCGCTTCCGTCAGGCGCCTCTATGGCTACACCTTC.

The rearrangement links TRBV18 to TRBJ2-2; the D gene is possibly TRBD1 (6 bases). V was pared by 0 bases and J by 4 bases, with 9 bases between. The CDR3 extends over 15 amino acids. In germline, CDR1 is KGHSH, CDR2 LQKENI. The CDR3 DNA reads TGTGCCAGCTCACCACCGAGGGACACCACCGGGGAGCTGTTTTTT. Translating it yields CASSPPRDTTGELFF. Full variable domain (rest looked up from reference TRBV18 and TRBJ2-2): NAGVMQNPRHLVRRRGQEARLRCSPMKGHSHVYWYRQLPEEGLKFMVYLQKENIIDESGMPKERFSAEFPKEGPSILRIQQVVRGDSAAYFCASSPPRDTTGELFFGEGSRLTVL.

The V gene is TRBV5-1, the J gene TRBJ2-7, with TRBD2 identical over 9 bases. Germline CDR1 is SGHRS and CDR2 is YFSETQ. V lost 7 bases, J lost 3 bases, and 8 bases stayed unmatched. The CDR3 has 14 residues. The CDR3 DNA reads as TGCGCCAGCTCTGGCGGGGGGGGAAACTACGAGCAGTACTTC. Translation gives CASSGGGGNYEQYF.

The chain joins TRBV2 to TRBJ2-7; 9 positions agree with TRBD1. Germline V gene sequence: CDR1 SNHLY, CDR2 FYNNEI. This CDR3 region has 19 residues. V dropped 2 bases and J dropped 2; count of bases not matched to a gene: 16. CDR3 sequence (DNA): TGTGCCAGCAGTGAAATAGTCCCGGGACAGGGAATGGTGACCTACGAGCAGTACTTC. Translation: CASSEIVPGQGMVTYEQYF.

The CDR3 coding sequence is TGTGCCAGCAGTTTCGGGCACTCCTACAATGAGCAGTTCTTC. It yields the protein CASSFGHSYNEQFF. The V and J genes are TRBV6-1 and TRBJ2-1, with D uncertain. Germline-derived CDR1 and CDR2 are MNHNS and SASEGT. With 5 bases removed from V and 0 bases from J, the gap between germline ends came to 8 bases. The CDR3 runs to 14 residues.

Here the CDR3 DNA reads TGTGCCAGTAACGGGGCGGGAGGAAACATTCAGTACTTC. Amino acid sequence: CASNGAGGNIQYF. The chain recombines TRBV27 with TRBJ2-4; 8 bases fit TRBD2. CDR3 length equals 13 residues. Germline lookup yields CDR1 MNHEY and CDR2 SMNVEV (reference sequence). J lost 6 bases, V lost 9 bases, and 7 bases had no gene match.